These 20 T cell receptor beta chains came from one sample sequenced in a study of post-analysis software for immune sequencing data. Study-wide findings and caveats: Patients showed TRBV5-6, TRBV5-1 and TRBV20-1 among about five TRBV segments more frequent than in controls.

No antigen has been assigned to these receptors. The authors incorporated unique molecular identifiers into the TCR beta cDNA libraries. MiXCR was run by TCRdb on the PCR reads, yielding one entry per CDR3 protein. Of approximately 630,000 distinct CDR3 sequences in the sample, about 60% were seen once. The specimen sequenced was blood. These receptors were collected from a girl aged 2-10 years with multiple sclerosis.

This chain links TRBV18 with TRBJ1-3; tentative D call: TRBD1 (5 bases). The length of the CDR3 is 19 residues. Germline-derived CDR1 and CDR2 are KGHSH and LQKENI. With 1 base removed from V and 1 base from J, the gap between germline ends came to 20 bases. CDR3 nucleotide sequence: TGTGCCAGCTCACCACTTAACCAGGGCCAAACCGAATCTGGAAACACCATATATTTT. This gives the protein CASSPLNQGQTESGNTIYF.

The J gene is TRBJ2-5, the V gene TRBV6-5, with D tentatively TRBD2 (6 bases). Judging by the DNA end, TRBJ2-7 fits better; the J call may be wrong. Germline-derived CDR1 and CDR2 are MNHEY and SVGAGI. The CDR3 extends over 14 amino acids. The CDR3 is CASRTGAGPYEQYF. The CDR3, as DNA: TGTGCCAGCAGAACAGGCGCGGGACCGTACGAGCAGTACTTC.

This rearrangement joins TRBV29-1 to TRBJ2-7; the match to TRBD2 covers 13 bases. CDR1 and CDR2 (germline): SQVTM, ANQGSEA. Losses at the gene ends were 8 bases for V and 6 bases for J; bases not matched to a gene: 7. The CDR3 has 13 residues. The CDR3 nucleotides are TGCAGCCCGAGACTAGCGGGAGGAGGCGAGCAGTACTTC. Protein sequence: CSPRLAGGGEQYF.

The genes are TRBV29-1 and TRBJ2-1; tentatively, D is TRBD2 (6 bases). This CDR3 has 10 amino acids. The germline V gene has CDR1 SQVTM and CDR2 ANQGSEA. V dropped 4 bases and J dropped 10 bases, with 8 bases sitting between them. The CDR3, as DNA: TGCAGCGTTGGGAGGGAAGAGCAGTTCTTC. Amino acid sequence: CSVGREEQFF.

This sequence joins TRBV12-3 or TRBV12-4 and TRBJ2-1; 8 nucleotides line up with TRBD2. V shed 7 bases, J shed 4 bases, and the junction held 6 bases outside the gene matches. This CDR3 has 14 residues. CDR3 in DNA: TGTGCCAGCAATATAGCGGGGAATTACAATGAGCAGTTCTTC. Translation gives CASNIAGNYNEQFF.

The chain employs TRBV7-9 and TRBJ1-6; D remains ambiguous. Trimming took 1 base from V and 7 from J, leaving 11 bases between them. The CDR3 contains 15 residues. Germline lookup yields CDR1 SEHNR and CDR2 FQNEAQ (reference sequence). The CDR3 protein is CASSLGTASNSPLHF. CDR3 nucleotides: TGTGCCAGCAGCTTAGGGACGGCATCAAATTCACCCCTCCACTTT.

The gene calls are TRBV28 and TRBJ2-1, with D possibly being TRBD1 (7 bases). The germline V and J ends were trimmed by 8 bases and 6 bases, with 14 bases remaining between them. CDR1 and CDR2 from the germline V gene are MDHEN and SYDVKM. CDR3 size: 13 residues. CDR3 region: CASQGGNTNEQFF. The DNA for the CDR3 is TGTGCCAGCCAGGGGGGTAATACCAATGAGCAGTTCTTC.

V is TRBV29-1 and J is TRBJ2-1; D perhaps matches TRBD2 (7 bases). Germline V gene lookup returns CDR1 SQVTM and CDR2 ANQGSEA. This CDR3 is 21 amino acids long. V shed 6 bases and J shed 3 bases, with 36 bases lying between them. The DNA for the CDR3 is TGCAGCGTGAAATCATTTAACGGGGGGTTGGGGACAAGGGCCATCTACAATGAGCAGTTCTTC. It encodes CSVKSFNGGLGTRAIYNEQFF.

J is TRBJ1-5 and V is TRBV2; 8 positions match TRBD1. With 6 bases clipped from V and 2 bases from J, the junction kept 6 bases outside the gene matches. From germline, CDR1 is SNHLY and CDR2 FYNNEI. The CDR3 sequence is 15 residues long. Here the CDR3 reads CASSVDRVGNQPQHF. The DNA for the CDR3 is TGTGCCAGCAGCGTGGACAGGGTTGGCAATCAGCCCCAGCATTTT.

The genes are TRBV29-1 and TRBJ2-1; D is perhaps TRBD1 (6 bases). Trimming pared 6 bases from V and 1 base from J, leaving 10 bases between. The CDR3 loop spans 13 amino acids. The germline V gene encodes CDR1 SQVTM and CDR2 ANQGSEA. For the CDR3, the DNA is TGCAGCGTCCGGCAGGGGTCCTACAATGAGCAGTTCTTC. Translating it yields CSVRQGSYNEQFF.

The chain recombines TRBV6-5 with TRBJ2-5, with 13 bases matching TRBD2. The better agreement between TRBJ2-7 and the DNA end casts doubt on the J call. Per the germline V gene, CDR1 is MNHEY and CDR2 is SVGAGI. The CDR3 runs 17 residues. CDR3 region: CASSYGPGLAGTYEQYF. The CDR3 DNA follows: TGTGCCAGCAGTTACGGGCCGGGACTAGCGGGAACATACGAGCAGTACTTC.

V and J are TRBV20-1 and TRBJ2-5; 16 bases line up with TRBD2. This CDR3 region has 16 residues. The V segment lost 5 bases and the J segment 5 bases; nucleotides outside the gene matches: 8. Germline loops: CDR1 DFQATT, CDR2 SNEGSKA (reference sequence). As DNA, the CDR3 is TGCAGTGCTCCCGGGACTAGCGGGAGGGCCGGCGAGACCCAGTACTTC. Its protein is CSAPGTSGRAGETQYF.

This clonotype was seen only a few times. The chain recombines TRBV20-1 with TRBJ2-7; 7 bases match TRBD2. Germline trimming cut 6 bases from V and 2 bases from J; bases unmatched to any gene: 10. Germline V gene data show CDR1 as DFQATT and CDR2 as SNEGSKA (reference sequence). The CDR3 spans 14 residues. The CDR3 nucleotides are TGCAGTGCCGTGGGAGGGAGGGTGACCTACGAGCAGTACTTC. Residues: CSAVGGRVTYEQYF.

The chain carries TRBV6-2 or TRBV6-3 and TRBJ2-1, with 9 bases aligning to TRBD1. V was clipped by 10 bases and J by 7 bases; unmatched bases: 11. Germline CDR1 reads MNHEY; CDR2 reads SVGEGT. The CDR3 has 14 residues. CDR3 amino acids: CATNSGTGLNEQFF. The DNA of the CDR3 is TGTGCCACCAACAGTGGGACAGGGCTGAATGAGCAGTTCTTC.

Written as DNA, the CDR3 is TGCAGTGCTAGATACGAGACCCAGTACTTC. It is translated as CSARYETQYF. The chain has TRBV20-1 and TRBJ2-7; no clear D. The end of the DNA aligns better with TRBJ2-5, so the J call may be wrong. This CDR3 contains 10 residues. The germline gives CDR1 DFQATT, CDR2 SNEGSKA (reference sequence).

This clonotype occurred many times. This chain joins TRBV29-1 and TRBJ2-7; D not resolved. Deletions cut 8 bases from V and 3 bases from J, with 14 bases between. Germline assignment: CDR1 SQVTM and CDR2 ANQGSEA. This CDR3 comprises 12 residues. The CDR3 region has the DNA TGCAGCATTACGGGCCGCAGCTACGAGCAGTACTTC. Translated: CSITGRSYEQYF.

The V gene is TRBV4-1, the J gene TRBJ2-1; TRBD2 matches at 10 bases. CDR1 and CDR2 from the germline V gene are MGHRA and YSYEKL. V shed 1 base, J shed 4 bases, and the junction held 4 bases outside the gene matches. There are 16 residues in the CDR3. The CDR3 here is CASSQVLAGFYNEQFF. DNA of the CDR3: TGCGCCAGCAGCCAAGTACTAGCGGGATTTTACAATGAGCAGTTCTTC.

The table lists this clonotype with a few counts. This chain connects TRBV5-1 to TRBJ2-1, with TRBD2 matching over 16 bases. Trimming took 4 bases from V and 1 from J; bases not matched to a gene: 2. Germline V gene sequence: CDR1 SGHRS, CDR2 YFSETQ. The CDR3 contains 17 residues. The CDR3 spells CASSPGLAGGSYNEQFF. In nucleotides, the CDR3 is TGCGCCAGCAGCCCGGGACTAGCGGGGGGGTCCTACAATGAGCAGTTCTTC.

This clonotype came up a few times. The chain links TRBV4-1 to TRBJ2-5, with TRBD2 matching 8 bases. The J call may not be correct, given that the DNA end is closer to TRBJ2-7. Looked up from germline, CDR1 is MGHRA and CDR2 is YSYEKL. CDR3 size: 15 residues. This chain's CDR3 is CASSQISGITYEQYF. DNA of the CDR3: TGCGCCAGCAGCCAAATTAGCGGGATTACCTACGAGCAGTACTTC.

For this clonotype: An end of the junction differs from the germline gene, which may be a read error. CDR3 amino acids: CASSEGLAEYNERFF. The CDR3 DNA reads as TGTGCCAGCAGTGAAGGGCTAGCGGAGTACAATGAGCGGTTCTTC. V gene TRBV2 combines with J gene TRBJ2-1, with 7 bases matching TRBD2. The CDR3 totals 15 residues. Germline assignment: CDR1 SNHLY and CDR2 FYNNEI.